The rows below give T cell receptor beta chains drawn from one sample of a study of shared clonotypes between healthy human individuals. Sequencing used immunoSEQ multiplex PCR; TCRdb keeps in-frame clones, though not all of them. Of around 650,000 clones in the sample, 96% were seen once. Sequenced: naive CD8+ T cells sorted from blood. These TCRs come from a woman aged 30 to 39 in good health. Each CDR3 is given without its conserved first and last residue.

CDR3aa: ASSEGGFAETQY
j_gene: TRBJ2-5
v_gene: TRBV5-4

CDR3aa: ASSSPDRDTEAF
j_gene: TRBJ1-1
v_gene: TRBV7-9

CDR3aa: ASSLVGTTQETQY
j_gene: TRBJ2-5
v_gene: TRBV7-8

CDR3aa: AGDGDTPGELF
j_gene: TRBJ2-2
v_gene: TRBV19

CDR3aa: ASSQSGGPYNEQF
j_gene: TRBJ2-1
v_gene: TRBV4-1

CDR3aa: ASVTSEEPYEQY
j_gene: TRBJ2-7
v_gene: TRBV10-2

CDR3aa: ASSLPLRGNTEAF
j_gene: TRBJ1-1
v_gene: TRBV5-4

CDR3aa: ASSLTGRGNNEQF
j_gene: TRBJ2-1
v_gene: TRBV7-6

CDR3aa: ASSEGQGGDQPQH
j_gene: TRBJ1-5
v_gene: TRBV7-9

CDR3aa: ASSLAFEDEQF
j_gene: TRBJ2-1
v_gene: TRBV7-9

CDR3aa: ASSGTAEQF
j_gene: TRBJ2-1
v_gene: TRBV18

CDR3aa: ASSQAPGRPAYEQY
j_gene: TRBJ2-7
v_gene: TRBV4-1

CDR3aa: ASSVSGAGGLQETQY
j_gene: TRBJ2-5
v_gene: TRBV28

CDR3aa: ASSALSGTVNEKLF
j_gene: TRBJ1-4
v_gene: TRBV6-1

CDR3aa: ASSLPESYEQY
j_gene: TRBJ2-7
v_gene: TRBV7-8

CDR3aa: ASTSTGSTDTQY
j_gene: TRBJ2-3
v_gene: TRBV28